A selection of T cell receptor beta chains follows, all from one sample in a study of blood T cell repertoires in COVID-19. TCRdb's copy holds only in-frame clones and misses some; the assay was immunoSEQ multiplex PCR. The table has approximately 300,000 clones, roughly 90% seen once. Input material: peripheral blood. The source is a man younger than 30 who had recovered from COVID-19. Each CDR3 is given with its conserved first and last residue. A D gene is named only where the DNA matches it firmly. The listing skips clone size in some rows; elsewhere it reads once, few, many or a size class.

size: .; V: TRBV9; J: TRBJ2-2; D: TRBD2; DNA: TGTGCCAGCAGCGTAGACTGGGCGGGGGGACTGACCGGGGAGCTGTTTTTT; CDR3: CASSVDWAGGLTGELFF
size: .; V: TRBV6-5; J: TRBJ1-2; D: .; DNA: TGTGCCAGCAGTTACGTGGGGCTAGAGTATGGCTACACCTTC; CDR3: CASSYVGLEYGYTF
size: .; V: TRBV5-4; J: TRBJ2-3; D: TRBD2; DNA: TGTGCCAGCAGTTTGTCACTAGCGGGGGGCTCTAGCACAGATACGCAGTATTTT; CDR3: CASSLSLAGGSSTDTQYF
size: once; V: TRBV24-1; J: TRBJ1-5; D: TRBD1; DNA: TGTGCCACCAGTGATTTAGTCGGGACAGGGTTGGAATCCAATCAGCCCCAGCATTTT; CDR3: CATSDLVGTGLESNQPQHF
size: .; V: TRBV18; J: TRBJ2-5; D: TRBD2; DNA: TGTGCCAGCTCACCAACTCAAAGCGGGAGGGGAAGGGAGACCCAGTACTTC; CDR3: CASSPTQSGRGRETQYF
size: .; V: TRBV19; J: TRBJ2-5; D: TRBD2; DNA: TGTGCCAGTAGTATAAAAAGGACTAGCGGGACTCAAGAGACCCAGTACTTC; CDR3: CASSIKRTSGTQETQYF
size: once; V: TRBV10-2; J: TRBJ1-1; D: TRBD1; DNA: TGCGCCAGCAGTGAGTCGTTGGGGACAGGGGCGAACACTGAAGCTTTCTTT; CDR3: CASSESLGTGANTEAFF
size: .; V: TRBV5-5; J: TRBJ1-2; D: .; DNA: TGTGCCAGCAGCCCCTCCGTGGGGGACAGCTACACCTTC; CDR3: CASSPSVGDSYTF
size: .; V: TRBV5-1; J: TRBJ1-1; D: TRBD1; DNA: TGCGCCAGCCAGACAGGGGAGGTCGCTGAAGCTTTCTTT; CDR3: CASQTGEVAEAFF
size: .; V: TRBV5-1; J: TRBJ1-3; D: TRBD1; DNA: TGCGCCAGCAGTTCCGGGACAGGGGTCTCTGGAAACACCATATATTTT; CDR3: CASSSGTGVSGNTIYF
size: .; V: TRBV18; J: TRBJ2-7; D: TRBD2; DNA: TGTGCCAGCTCAGGAGGGGAGGGCTACGAGCAGTACTTC; CDR3: CASSGGEGYEQYF
size: .; V: TRBV12-3/TRBV12-4; J: TRBJ1-2; D: .; DNA: TGTGCCAGCACCCTCTTGGGGCCCTATGGCTACACCTTC; CDR3: CASTLLGPYGYTF
size: .; V: TRBV10-3; J: TRBJ1-3; D: TRBD1; DNA: TGTGCCAGAGACCTTACAGGGGTTCCGAACACCATATATTTT; CDR3: CARDLTGVPNTIYF
size: .; V: TRBV19; J: TRBJ1-5; D: .; DNA: TGTGCCAGTAGTTCATGGACAGATAACAATCAGCCCCAGCATTTT; CDR3: CASSSWTDNNQPQHF
size: .; V: TRBV27; J: TRBJ2-7; D: TRBD1; DNA: TGTGCCAGCAGTTCCCGACAGGGCTTGAGGTACGAGCAGTACTTC; CDR3: CASSSRQGLRYEQYF
size: .; V: TRBV7-6; J: TRBJ2-7; D: TRBD1; DNA: TGTGCCAGCAGCGCCAGACAGGGAACCTACGAGCAGTACTTC; CDR3: CASSARQGTYEQYF
size: .; V: TRBV7-9; J: TRBJ2-3; D: TRBD1; DNA: TGTGCCAGCAGCTCAACAGGGGGCGAAGATACGCAGTATTTT; CDR3: CASSSTGGEDTQYF
size: .; V: TRBV7-2; J: TRBJ2-7; D: .; DNA: TGTGCCAGCAGCTTAGAAAGGGGTACCTACGAGCAGTACTTC; CDR3: CASSLERGTYEQYF
size: .; V: TRBV27; J: TRBJ2-3; D: .; DNA: TGTGCCAGCAGTTTGGGCTACAGGGCTAGCACAGATACGCAGTATTTT; CDR3: CASSLGYRASTDTQYF
size: few; V: TRBV19; J: TRBJ1-1; D: .; DNA: TGTGCCAGTAGTCGGGGGACCGAGAACACTGAAGCTTTCTTT; CDR3: CASSRGTENTEAFF
size: .; V: TRBV4-1; J: TRBJ1-5; D: .; DNA: TGCGCCAGCAGCCAAGGGGTAGGCGGTATGAGAAGCAATCAGCCCCAGCATTTT; CDR3: CASSQGVGGMRSNQPQHF
size: .; V: TRBV18; J: TRBJ1-2; D: TRBD1; DNA: TGTGCCAGCTCTCTGACAGGGTTGCATGGCTACACCTTC; CDR3: CASSLTGLHGYTF
size: .; V: TRBV18; J: TRBJ2-2; D: .; DNA: TGTGCCAGCTCACCTAGGACTGGCTACACCGGGGAGCTGTTTTTT; CDR3: CASSPRTGYTGELFF
size: .; V: TRBV25-1; J: TRBJ2-7; D: .; DNA: TGTGCCAGCAGCGAAGGGAGCCTCTTCTACGAGCAGTACTTC; CDR3: CASSEGSLFYEQYF
size: once; V: TRBV5-4; J: TRBJ1-2; D: .; DNA: TGTGCCAGCAGCCCCGGGACAAAGGGCTACACCTTC; CDR3: CASSPGTKGYTF
size: .; V: TRBV10-1; J: TRBJ2-1; D: .; DNA: TGCGCCAGCAGTGAAGGAGGAGGGTTAGCGGCCTCCTACAATGAGCAGTTCTTC; CDR3: CASSEGGGLAASYNEQFF
size: .; V: TRBV7-6; J: TRBJ2-1; D: TRBD2; DNA: TGTGCCAGCAGCTTAGTCGACGCGGGAGGGAATGAGCAGTTCTTC; CDR3: CASSLVDAGGNEQFF
size: .; V: TRBV9; J: TRBJ1-1; D: .; DNA: TGTGCCAGCAGCATAACAGTGAACACTGAAGCTTTCTTT; CDR3: CASSITVNTEAFF
size: .; V: TRBV7-9; J: TRBJ2-7; D: .; DNA: TGTGCCAGCAGCCCACAGGGATTGGAGCAGTACTTC; CDR3: CASSPQGLEQYF
size: .; V: TRBV6-2/TRBV6-3; J: TRBJ2-7; D: TRBD1; DNA: TGTGCCAGCAGTTACCAGGGACAGGGTCCCTACGAGCAGTACTTC; CDR3: CASSYQGQGPYEQYF
size: .; V: TRBV4-3; J: TRBJ2-7; D: TRBD2; DNA: TGCGCCAGCAGCCAAGATCAGCGGGGGGGCACCTACGAGCAGTACTTC; CDR3: CASSQDQRGGTYEQYF
size: .; V: TRBV19; J: TRBJ1-5; D: TRBD1; DNA: TGTGCCAGTACCCTCGACAGGGGGCGAAATCAGCCCCAGCATTTT; CDR3: CASTLDRGRNQPQHF
size: few; V: TRBV29-1; J: TRBJ1-2; D: .; DNA: TGCAGCGTTGGAGGTTATGGCTACACCTTC; CDR3: CSVGGYGYTF
size: once; V: TRBV6-5; J: TRBJ1-1; D: .; DNA: TGTGCAGCGAGGGACAACATGAACACTGAAGCTTTCTTT; CDR3: CAARDNMNTEAFF